This TCR beta chain was captured in a study of T cells after yellow fever vaccination (dated by TCRdb to the late 2010s). Background for the entire study: The SMART-Seq v4 Ultra Low Input RNA kit was used to prepare libraries from fractions with low cell numbers. The cohort comprised two healthy male donors, one aged 18 to 30 and one aged 30 to 40 years. To track T-cell clones before and after primary and booster YFV17D yellow fever vaccination, bulk TCR alpha and beta repertoires were sequenced longitudinally. Blood samples were taken at several timepoints before and after primary and secondary immunization, and bulk PBMC replicates and cell subsets were isolated.

Overall study results and their limits: The secondary T-cell response was weaker than the primary response but faster, peaking on day 5 instead of day 15. A small fraction of clonotypes showed up in both the CD4 and CD8 compartments, probably as a result of convergent recombination. Most clones expanded after primary vaccination were re-detected after the booster (almost 97% of CD4 and approximately 89% of CD8), suggesting broad memory maintenance. Only a couple of donors were included in the study, so the extent to which the findings can be generalized is limited. Computational filtering was required because FACS-sorted repertoires could contain abundant contaminating clonotypes from the bulk population.

The meaning of the sample's treatment or condition label: live attenuated yellow fever vaccine strain. Two biological replicates of bulk PBMCs were collected at each blood-draw timepoint. A standard Ficoll-Paque protocol was used to isolate PBMCs from peripheral blood. TriZol was used to extract RNA from bulk PBMCs, from CD4 and CD8 fractions, and from dextramer-positive and dextramer-negative fractions. This clonotype turned up a few times. Its antigen has not been determined. Base qualities are missing; no much larger clone stands one base away. TCR cDNA was synthesized by 5'RACE template switching, which introduced a universal primer site and unique molecular identifiers. cDNA synthesis was primed from both the TCR alpha and TCR beta constant segments. Libraries were amplified in two PCR steps, with sample barcodes and sequencing adapters added in the second step. Libraries were sequenced on Illumina HiSeq 2500 (2x100 bp) or NovaSeq (2x150 bp). Processing in the source paper ran as follows. Demultiplexing of reads and collapsing into UMI consensus sequences were performed with MIGEC, and V(D)J alignment was carried out with MiXCR. Vaccine-responding clonotypes were identified with edgeR using replicate PBMC samples, with FDR below 0.01 and a log2 fold change above 5 up to day 15 being required. Bulk clonotypes were assigned CD4 or CD8 identity according to which sequenced CD4 or CD8 repertoire held them at higher abundance. The raw public data were reprocessed by TCRdb itself: fastp quality trimming at Q25, MiXCR clonotype calling, in-frame beta chains only. Records with the same CDR3 protein are collapsed into one entry carrying the most frequent genes and DNA. TCRdb assigned the V and J calls; the authors' analysis was not used. In this sample the table shows roughly 520,000 distinct CDR3 sequences, roughly 22% of which occur a single time. Approximately 15% of the sample goes to the ten largest clones.

Measured from the cysteine to the phenylalanine, the CDR3 is 13 residues long. The sequence is cut down to CDR3 DNA, 39 bases in frame from base 1. The sequence was obtained from a young man who received the YFV17D yellow fever vaccine. The chain is assembled from TRBV21-1 and TRBJ2-2; the D call of TRBD1 is as the table states it, not checked on the DNA. TRBV21-1 is designated a pseudogene. Material: PBMCs, obtained about 20 days after the first yellow fever vaccination. The nucleotide sequence reads as follows: TGTGCCAGCCCCGGGGGTTCGGCCGGGGAGCTGTTTTTT. It encodes CASPGGSAGELFF.